This T cell receptor beta chain was profiled in a study of T cell repertoires in cytomegalovirus infection. As for the study in general: CMV epitopes that were recently identified and HLA-C-restricted were used alongside well-studied HLA-B-restricted ones. Matching HLA type, along with CMV infection, was indicated by public TCR beta signatures.

Study results and limitations: What dominated the ex vivo response were HLA-C-restricted CMV-specific TCR beta clonotypes. Cumulative frequency (of public TCR beta family members) identified carriers of CMV plus the relevant HLA.

A few counts support this clonotype. Its antigen remains unidentified. TCRdb re-called the reads through MiXCR, storing one row per CDR3 protein. This table has about 570,000 distinct CDR3 sequences, 40% appearing once. This clonotype originated in a human donor in good health (CMV status not recorded). Some clones in this sample may be carry-over from other donors' samples. The sequenced sample was cultured PBMCs, obtained from culture after CMV antigen stimulation.

CDR3 loop: CASSLADGYTDTQYF. The CDR3 coding sequence is TGTGCCAGCAGCTTGGCCGACGGTTACACAGATACGCAGTATTTT. This chain links TRBV5-6 with TRBJ2-3; D call uncertain. Germline V lookup: CDR1 SGHDT, CDR2 YYEEEE. This CDR3 has 15 amino acids. The V and J ends lost 0 bases and 2 bases respectively, with 10 bases between them.